Listed below are T cell receptor beta chains from one sample, sequenced in a study of cytomegalovirus exposure and HLA in healthy donors. Here immunoSEQ multiplex PCR was the method, and the copy in TCRdb shows in-frame clones only, minus some. This sample lists about 140,000 clones; its ten largest clones have 2% to 3%. The specimen was PBMCs. The receptors come from a man aged 40-50 years in good health and CMV-seronegative. Both conserved end residues are part of each CDR3. D genes are given only for firm matches.

TRBV19,TRBJ1-5,-,CASSISAGANSNQPQHF,TGTGCCAGTAGTATATCGGCAGGGGCTAATAGCAATCAGCCCCAGCATTTT
TRBV5-1,TRBJ2-7,TRBD2,CASSSGLADGSYEQYF,TGCGCCAGCAGCTCCGGACTAGCGGACGGAAGCTACGAGCAGTACTTC
TRBV12-2,TRBJ2-7,-,CASRSPGQGTYEQYF,TGTGCAAGTCGCTCTCCGGGACAGGGGACCTACGAGCAGTACTTC
TRBV2,TRBJ2-6,-,CASSEGGTAASGANVLTF,TGTGCCAGCAGTGAAGGCGGGACAGCGGCCTCTGGGGCCAACGTCCTGACTTTC
TRBV19,TRBJ2-7,-,CASSRQAYFSYEQYF,TGTGCCAGTAGTAGGCAGGCCTACTTCTCCTACGAGCAGTACTTC
TRBV6-1,TRBJ2-7,-,CASNRGLAGFEQYF,TGTGCCAGCAACCGCGGACTGGCGGGGTTTGAGCAGTACTTC
TRBV19,TRBJ1-3,-,CASNDRRSGNTIYF,TGTGCCAGTAATGACAGACGTTCTGGAAACACCATATATTTT
TRBV28,TRBJ2-7,-,CASSQRTVSYEQYF,TGTGCCAGCAGTCAGAGGACAGTCTCCTACGAGCAGTACTTC
TRBV7-9,TRBJ2-1,TRBD2,CASSLWSAGISNEQFF,TGTGCCAGCAGCTTATGGTCAGCGGGGATTTCCAATGAGCAGTTCTTC
TRBV11-2,TRBJ1-2,-,CASSLEAGYSYGYTF,TGTGCCAGCAGCTTAGAGGCGGGCTACAGCTATGGCTACACCTTC
TRBV5-6,TRBJ2-2,-,CASSLAYTGELFF,TGTGCCAGCAGCTTGGCTTACACCGGGGAGCTGTTTTTT
TRBV27,TRBJ2-3,TRBD2,CASSPKRGPSTDTQYF,TGTGCCAGCAGTCCAAAGCGGGGACCTAGCACAGATACGCAGTATTTT
TRBV4-3,TRBJ1-5,-,CASSQDGEVNQPQHF,TGCGCCAGCAGCCAAGACGGGGAGGTTAATCAGCCCCAGCATTTT
TRBV4-3,TRBJ2-6,-,CASSQDSGTGANVLTF,TGCGCCAGCAGCCAAGATTCAGGGACTGGGGCCAACGTCCTGACTTTC
TRBV5-4,TRBJ2-3,TRBD2,CASSLFSSGGAGAQYF,TGTGCCAGCAGCTTGTTCAGTAGCGGGGGGGCCGGGGCGCAGTATTTT
TRBV5-5,TRBJ2-3,-,CASSLVGVEDTQYF,TGTGCCAGCAGCTTGGTAGGGGTTGAAGATACGCAGTATTTT
TRBV6-5,TRBJ2-3,TRBD2,CASRSGAEDTQYF,TGTGCCAGCCGTAGCGGGGCAGAAGATACGCAGTATTTT
TRBV4-1,TRBJ2-7,-,CASSQAPWGGPSYEQYF,TGCGCCAGCAGCCAAGCGCCGTGGGGGGGCCCATCCTACGAGCAGTACTTC
TRBV27,TRBJ1-6,-,CASSPRGGPAHF,TGTGCCAGCAGTCCTCGGGGGGGCCCGGCCCACTTT
TRBV27,TRBJ1-4,-,CASSFTGPNEKLFF,TGTGCCAGCAGTTTCACAGGGCCTAATGAAAAACTGTTTTTT
TRBV5-4,TRBJ2-1,-,CASSAAAGASYNEQFF,TGTGCCAGCAGCGCCGCGGCGGGGGCCTCCTACAATGAGCAGTTCTTC
TRBV7-2,TRBJ2-1,-,CASSLVGGASYNEQFF,TGTGCCAGCAGCTTAGTGGGGGGGGCGTCCTACAATGAGCAGTTCTTC
TRBV9,TRBJ2-7,TRBD1,CASSARDRGRYDEQYF,TGTGCCAGCAGCGCCCGGGACAGAGGCCGATACGACGAGCAGTACTTC
TRBV10-3,TRBJ2-6,TRBD1,CAISAGTGGGSGANVLTF,TGTGCCATCAGTGCCGGGACAGGGGGAGGGTCTGGGGCCAACGTCCTGACTTTC
TRBV5-1,TRBJ2-5,TRBD1,CASSWKTGQETQYF,TGCGCCAGCAGCTGGAAGACAGGGCAAGAGACCCAGTACTTC
TRBV6-1,TRBJ1-1,TRBD1,CASSGDRAGAEAFF,TGTGCCAGCAGTGGCGACAGGGCGGGCGCTGAAGCTTTCTTT
TRBV9,TRBJ2-5,-,CASSVRTRGETQYF,TGTGCCAGCAGCGTTAGGACCCGAGGGGAGACCCAGTACTTC
TRBV18,TRBJ1-2,TRBD1,CASSPWTGGDYGYTF,TGTGCCAGCTCACCATGGACAGGGGGCGACTATGGCTACACCTTC
TRBV7-9,TRBJ2-4,-,CASSDQAGSPIQYF,TGTGCCAGCAGCGACCAGGCGGGCAGCCCCATTCAGTACTTC
TRBV18,TRBJ1-2,TRBD1,CASSPGTDYGYTF,TGTGCCAGCTCACCAGGGACAGACTATGGCTACACCTTC
TRBV4-1,TRBJ2-3,TRBD1,CASSQDRGGVTDTQYF,TGCGCCAGCAGCCAGGACAGGGGAGGGGTCACAGATACGCAGTATTTT